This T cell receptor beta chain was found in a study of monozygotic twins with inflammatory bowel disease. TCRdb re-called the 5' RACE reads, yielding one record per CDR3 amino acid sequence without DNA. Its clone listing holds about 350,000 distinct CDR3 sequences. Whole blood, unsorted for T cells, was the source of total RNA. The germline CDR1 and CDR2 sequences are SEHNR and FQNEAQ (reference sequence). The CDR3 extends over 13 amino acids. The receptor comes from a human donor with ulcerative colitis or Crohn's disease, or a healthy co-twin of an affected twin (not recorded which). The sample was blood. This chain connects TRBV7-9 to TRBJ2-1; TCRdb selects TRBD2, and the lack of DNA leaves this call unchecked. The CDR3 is CASSPTSGPKQFF.